This note documents a single TCR beta chain sequence. What it recognizes is unknown. This sample is drawn from a study of shared clonotypes between healthy human individuals. Assay: immunoSEQ multiplex PCR; the TCRdb copy retains only in-frame clones and omits some. The sample has 1,400,000 or so clones, 97% to 99% seen once. The germline CDR1 and CDR2 sequences are GTSNPN and SVGIG (reference sequence). V was clipped by 3 bases and J by 4 bases, with 6 bases between them. The CDR3 is 11 amino acids. Adult Caucasians living in Nashville, Tennessee made up all of the donors. Study conclusions and caveats: Blood was the sole source, and tissue repertoires probably differ. Expectations were that clonotype sharing among donors would be affected by sequencing depth.

The TCR comes from a man aged 25-45 years in good health. V is TRBV30 and J is TRBJ1-1; D not resolved. Sample: naive CD4+ T cells sorted from blood. Subset of the sample: CD45RA+ positively selected. The CDR3 bases are TGTGCCTGGAGGCGGCCCACTGAAGCTTTCTTT. It specifies CAWRRPTEAFF.